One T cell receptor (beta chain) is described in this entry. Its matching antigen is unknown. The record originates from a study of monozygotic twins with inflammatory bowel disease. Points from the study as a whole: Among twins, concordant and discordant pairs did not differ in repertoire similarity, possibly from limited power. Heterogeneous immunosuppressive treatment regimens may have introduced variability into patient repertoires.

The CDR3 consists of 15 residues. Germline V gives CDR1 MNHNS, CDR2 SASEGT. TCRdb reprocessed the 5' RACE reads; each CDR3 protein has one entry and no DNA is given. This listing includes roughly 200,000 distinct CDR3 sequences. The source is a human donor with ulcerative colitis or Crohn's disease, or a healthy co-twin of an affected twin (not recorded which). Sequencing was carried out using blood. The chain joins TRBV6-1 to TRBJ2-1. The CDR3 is CASRKNRGSYNEQFF.